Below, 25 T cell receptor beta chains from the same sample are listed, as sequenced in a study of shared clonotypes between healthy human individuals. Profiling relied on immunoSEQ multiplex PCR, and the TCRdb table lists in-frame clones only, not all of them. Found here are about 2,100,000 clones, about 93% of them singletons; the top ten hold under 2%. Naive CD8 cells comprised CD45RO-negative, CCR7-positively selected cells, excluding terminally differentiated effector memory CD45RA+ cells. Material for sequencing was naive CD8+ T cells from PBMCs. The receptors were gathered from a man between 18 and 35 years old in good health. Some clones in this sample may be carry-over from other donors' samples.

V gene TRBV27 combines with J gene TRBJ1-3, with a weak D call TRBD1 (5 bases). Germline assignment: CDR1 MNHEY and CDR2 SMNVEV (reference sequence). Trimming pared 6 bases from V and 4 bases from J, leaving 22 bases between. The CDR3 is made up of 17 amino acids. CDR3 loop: CASRSGPGRGDGNTIYF. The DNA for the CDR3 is TGTGCCAGCAGAAGTGGTCCTGGAAGGGGTGACGGAAACACCATATATTTT.

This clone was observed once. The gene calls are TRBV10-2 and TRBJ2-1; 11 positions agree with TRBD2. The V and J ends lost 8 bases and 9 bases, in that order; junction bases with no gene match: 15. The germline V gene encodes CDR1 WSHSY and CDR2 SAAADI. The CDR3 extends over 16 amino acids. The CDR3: CASRPGRLAGLSEQFF. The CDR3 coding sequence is TGCGCCAGCCGACCGGGGAGACTAGCGGGACTCAGTGAGCAGTTCTTC.

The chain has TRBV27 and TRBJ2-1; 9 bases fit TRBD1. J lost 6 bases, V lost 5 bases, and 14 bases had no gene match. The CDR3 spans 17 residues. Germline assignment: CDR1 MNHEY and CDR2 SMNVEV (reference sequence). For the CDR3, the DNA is TGTGCCAGCAGTCGCCTTGTCCGGGACAGGGACGGCAATGAGCAGTTCTTC. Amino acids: CASSRLVRDRDGNEQFF.

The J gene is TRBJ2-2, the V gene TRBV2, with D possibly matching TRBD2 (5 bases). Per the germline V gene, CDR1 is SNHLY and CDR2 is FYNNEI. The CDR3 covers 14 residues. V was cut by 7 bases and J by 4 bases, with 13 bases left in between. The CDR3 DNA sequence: TGTGCCAGCACCCGGGGATATAGCACCGGGGAGCTGTTTTTT. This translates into CASTRGYSTGELFF. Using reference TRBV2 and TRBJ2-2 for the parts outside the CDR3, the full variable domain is EPEVTQTPSHQVTQMGQEVILRCVPISNHLYFYWYRQILGQKVEFLVSFYNNEISEKSEIFDDQFSVERPDGSNFTLKIRSTKLEDSAMYFCASTRGYSTGELFFGEGSRLTVL.

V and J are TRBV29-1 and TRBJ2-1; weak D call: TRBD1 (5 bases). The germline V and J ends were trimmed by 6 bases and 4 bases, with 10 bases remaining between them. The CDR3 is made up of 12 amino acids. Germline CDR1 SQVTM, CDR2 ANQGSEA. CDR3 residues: CSVTAWYNEQFF. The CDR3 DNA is TGCAGCGTGACAGCTTGGTACAATGAGCAGTTCTTC.

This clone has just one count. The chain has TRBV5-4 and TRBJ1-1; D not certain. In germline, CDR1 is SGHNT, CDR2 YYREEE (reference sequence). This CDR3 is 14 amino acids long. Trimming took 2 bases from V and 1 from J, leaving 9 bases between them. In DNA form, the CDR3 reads TGTGCCAGCAGCTTCCTGGCCTCGAACACTGAAGCTTTCTTT. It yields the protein CASSFLASNTEAFF.

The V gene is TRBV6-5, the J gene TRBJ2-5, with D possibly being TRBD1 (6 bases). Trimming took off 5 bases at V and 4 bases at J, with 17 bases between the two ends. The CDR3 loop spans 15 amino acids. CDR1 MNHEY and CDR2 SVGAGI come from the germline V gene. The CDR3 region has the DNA TGTGCCAGCAGTCCGAATAACAGGGTTGGAGAGACCCAGTACTTC. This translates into CASSPNNRVGETQYF.

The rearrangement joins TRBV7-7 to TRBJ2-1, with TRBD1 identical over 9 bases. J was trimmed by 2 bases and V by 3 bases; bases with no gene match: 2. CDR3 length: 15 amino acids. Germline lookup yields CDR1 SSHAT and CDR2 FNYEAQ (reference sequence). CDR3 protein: CASSLGQGPYNEQFF. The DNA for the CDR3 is TGTGCCAGCAGCTTGGGACAGGGTCCCTACAATGAGCAGTTCTTC.

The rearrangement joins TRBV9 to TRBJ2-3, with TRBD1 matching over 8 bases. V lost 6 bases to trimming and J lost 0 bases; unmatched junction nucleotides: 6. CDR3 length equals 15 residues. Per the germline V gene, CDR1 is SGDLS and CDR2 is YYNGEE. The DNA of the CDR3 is TGTGCCAGCAACCAGGGACAGGCGAGCACAGATACGCAGTATTTT. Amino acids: CASNQGQASTDTQYF.

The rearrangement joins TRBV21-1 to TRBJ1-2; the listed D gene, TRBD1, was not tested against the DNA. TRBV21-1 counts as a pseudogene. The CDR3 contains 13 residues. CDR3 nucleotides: TGTGCCATCAACAGGGCACGGGGCTATGGCTACACCTTC. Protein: CAINRARGYGYTF.

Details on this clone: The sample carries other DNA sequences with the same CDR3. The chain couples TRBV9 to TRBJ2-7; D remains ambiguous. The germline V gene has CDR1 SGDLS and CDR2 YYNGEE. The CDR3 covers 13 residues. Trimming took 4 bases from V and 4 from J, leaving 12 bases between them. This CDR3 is CASSPGSSYEQYF. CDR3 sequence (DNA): TGTGCCAGCAGCCCCGGTTCCTCGTACGAGCAGTACTTC.

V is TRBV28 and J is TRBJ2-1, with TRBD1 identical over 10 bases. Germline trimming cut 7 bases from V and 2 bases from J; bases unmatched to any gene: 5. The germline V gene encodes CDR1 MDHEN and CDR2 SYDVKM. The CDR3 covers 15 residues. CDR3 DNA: TGTGCCAGCAATCCCGGGACAGGGGCCTACAATGAGCAGTTCTTC. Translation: CASNPGTGAYNEQFF.

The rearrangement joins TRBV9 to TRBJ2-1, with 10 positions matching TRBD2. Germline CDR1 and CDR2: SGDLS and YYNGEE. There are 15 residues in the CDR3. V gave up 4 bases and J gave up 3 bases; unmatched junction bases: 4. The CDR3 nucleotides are TGTGCCAGCAGCCCGGTAGCGGGGGGCTACAATGAGCAGTTCTTC. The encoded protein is CASSPVAGGYNEQFF.

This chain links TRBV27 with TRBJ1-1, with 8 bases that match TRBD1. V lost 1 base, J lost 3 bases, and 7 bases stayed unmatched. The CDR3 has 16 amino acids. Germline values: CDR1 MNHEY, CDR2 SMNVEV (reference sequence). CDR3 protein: CASSLWAGGWDTEAFF. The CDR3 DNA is TGTGCCAGCAGTTTATGGGCAGGGGGCTGGGACACTGAAGCTTTCTTT.

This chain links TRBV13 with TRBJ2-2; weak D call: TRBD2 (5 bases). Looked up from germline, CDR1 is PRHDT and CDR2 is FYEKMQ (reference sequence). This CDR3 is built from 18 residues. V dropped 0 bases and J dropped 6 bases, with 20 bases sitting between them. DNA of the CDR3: TGTGCCAGCAGCTTAGGCCATCCCACTGGGCCGAGGGCCGGGGAGCTGTTTTTT. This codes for CASSLGHPTGPRAGELFF.

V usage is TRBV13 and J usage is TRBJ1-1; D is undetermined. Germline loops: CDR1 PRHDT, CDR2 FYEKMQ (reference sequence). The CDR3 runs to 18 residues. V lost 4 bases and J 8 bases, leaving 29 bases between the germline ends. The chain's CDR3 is CASSSEIDIPNDTLEAFF. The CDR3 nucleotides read TGTGCCAGCAGCTCAGAAATCGACATCCCGAACGATACACTAGAAGCTTTCTTT. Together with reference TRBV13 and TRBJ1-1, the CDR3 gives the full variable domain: AAGVIQSPRHLIKEKRETATLKCYPIPRHDTVYWYQQGPGQDPQFLISFYEKMQSDKGSIPDRFSAQQFSDYHSELNMSSLELGDSALYFCASSSEIDIPNDTLEAFFGQGTRLTVV.

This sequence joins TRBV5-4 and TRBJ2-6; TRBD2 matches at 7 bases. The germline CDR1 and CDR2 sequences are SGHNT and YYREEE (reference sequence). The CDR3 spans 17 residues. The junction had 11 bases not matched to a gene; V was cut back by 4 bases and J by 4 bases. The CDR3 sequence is CASSPQTSPWGANVLTF. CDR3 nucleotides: TGTGCCAGCAGCCCTCAGACTAGCCCATGGGGGGCCAACGTCCTGACTTTC.

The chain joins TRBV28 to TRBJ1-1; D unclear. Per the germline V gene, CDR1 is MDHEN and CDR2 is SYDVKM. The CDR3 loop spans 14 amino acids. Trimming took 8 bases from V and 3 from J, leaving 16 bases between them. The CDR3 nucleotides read TGTGCCAGCCAGGATGTGAGGTTCCACACTGAAGCTTTCTTT. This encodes CASQDVRFHTEAFF.

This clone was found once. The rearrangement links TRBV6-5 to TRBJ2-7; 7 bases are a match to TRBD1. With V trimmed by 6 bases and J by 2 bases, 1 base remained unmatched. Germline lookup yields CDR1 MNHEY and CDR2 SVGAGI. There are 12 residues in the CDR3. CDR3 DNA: TGTGCCAGCAGGGGACAGACCTACGAGCAGTACTTC. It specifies CASRGQTYEQYF.

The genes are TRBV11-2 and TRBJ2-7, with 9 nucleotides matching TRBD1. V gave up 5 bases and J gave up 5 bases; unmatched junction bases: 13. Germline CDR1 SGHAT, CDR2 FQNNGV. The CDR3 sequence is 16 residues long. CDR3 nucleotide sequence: TGTGCCAGCAGCCGGGGGCCCGGGACAGGGAATAACGAGCAGTACTTC. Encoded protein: CASSRGPGTGNNEQYF.

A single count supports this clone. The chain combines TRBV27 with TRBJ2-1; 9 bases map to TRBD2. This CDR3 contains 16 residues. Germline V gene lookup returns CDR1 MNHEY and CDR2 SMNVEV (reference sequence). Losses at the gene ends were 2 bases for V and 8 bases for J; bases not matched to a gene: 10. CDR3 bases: TGTGCCAGCAGTTTAAAGCTAGCGGGAAATATCGATGAGCAGTTCTTC. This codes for CASSLKLAGNIDEQFF.

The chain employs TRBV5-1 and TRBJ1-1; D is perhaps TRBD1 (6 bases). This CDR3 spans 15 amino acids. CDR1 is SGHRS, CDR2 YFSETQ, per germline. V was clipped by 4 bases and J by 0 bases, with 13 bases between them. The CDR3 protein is CASSLKQGVNTEAFF. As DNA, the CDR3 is TGCGCCAGCAGCCTGAAACAGGGTGTGAACACTGAAGCTTTCTTT.

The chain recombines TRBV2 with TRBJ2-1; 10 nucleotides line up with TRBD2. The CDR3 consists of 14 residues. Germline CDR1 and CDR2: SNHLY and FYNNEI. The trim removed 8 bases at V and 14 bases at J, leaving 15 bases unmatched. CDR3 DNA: TGTGCCAGCTTGGGGCGGACTAGCGGTTTTGGAAAGTTCTTC. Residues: CASLGRTSGFGKFF.

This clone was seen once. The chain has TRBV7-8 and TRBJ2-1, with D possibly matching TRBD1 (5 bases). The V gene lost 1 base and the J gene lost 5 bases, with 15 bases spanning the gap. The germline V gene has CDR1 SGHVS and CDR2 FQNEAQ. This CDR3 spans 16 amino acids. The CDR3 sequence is CASSLVVFRRDNEQFF. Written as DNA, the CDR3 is TGTGCCAGCAGCTTAGTCGTTTTCCGCAGGGACAATGAGCAGTTCTTC.

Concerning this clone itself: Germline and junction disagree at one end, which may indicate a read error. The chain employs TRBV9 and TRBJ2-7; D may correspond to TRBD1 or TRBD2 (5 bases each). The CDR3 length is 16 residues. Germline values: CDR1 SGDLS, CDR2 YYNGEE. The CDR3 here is CASSPPVSGPAEPVYF. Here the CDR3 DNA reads TGTGCCAGCAGCCCCCCGGTATCGGGACCCGCCGAGCCGGTTTATTTC.